Listed here are 6 T cell receptor beta chains from one sample, sequenced in a study of blood T cell repertoires in COVID-19. Sequencing used immunoSEQ multiplex PCR; TCRdb keeps in-frame clones, though not all of them. The table has 200,000 to 250,000 clones, 86% seen once. Sequenced sample: peripheral blood. These receptors were obtained from a man aged 60-69 years with acute or convalescent COVID-19.

The V call is TRBV15, the J call TRBJ2-7; D might be TRBD2 (5 bases). V was trimmed by 0 bases and J by 5 bases, leaving 14 bases between them. The CDR3 is 15 amino acids. Germline CDR1 reads LNHNV; CDR2 reads YYDKDF (reference sequence). The CDR3 coding sequence is TGTGCCACCAGCAGAGATCTCCCCGCGGGCGACGAGCAGTACTTC. Translation: CATSRDLPAGDEQYF.

The chain uses TRBV27 and TRBJ2-7, with D tentatively TRBD1 (5 bases). CDR1 is MNHEY, CDR2 SMNVEV, per germline (reference sequence). This CDR3 region has 11 residues. V was shortened by 6 bases and J by 7 bases, with 10 bases between the two germline ends. The CDR3 sequence: CASSWGVEQYF. The CDR3 DNA reads TGTGCCAGCAGCTGGGGCGTGGAGCAGTACTTC.

This rearrangement joins TRBV28 to TRBJ2-7, with 9 bases matching TRBD2. V dropped 3 bases and J dropped 4; count of bases not matched to a gene: 13. The CDR3 consists of 17 residues. Germline lookup yields CDR1 MDHEN and CDR2 SYDVKM. CDR3 in amino acids: CASSLGASGASVYEQYF. In DNA, the CDR3 is TGTGCCAGCAGTTTGGGCGCTAGCGGGGCCTCCGTTTACGAGCAGTACTTC.

The CDR3 loop is CASSTAGSMSTGELFF. CDR3 nucleotides: TGTGCCAGTAGTACTGCCGGGTCAATGTCTACCGGGGAGCTGTTTTTT. The chain is built from TRBV19 and TRBJ2-2; D remains unclear. This CDR3 is built from 16 residues. Germline V gene sequence: CDR1 LNHDA, CDR2 SQIVND (reference sequence). The V end lost 4 bases, the J end lost 5 bases, and 17 bases lay between the germline ends.

This clone came up a few times. This chain uses TRBV5-5 with TRBJ1-2; 10 positions agree with TRBD1. CDR3 length: 15 residues. Germline values: CDR1 SGHKS, CDR2 YYEKEE (reference sequence). Trimming at V came to 4 bases and at J to 0 bases, leaving 3 bases not matched to a gene. The CDR3 here is CASSAGTGANYGYTF. The CDR3, as DNA: TGTGCCAGCAGCGCGGGGACAGGGGCTAACTATGGCTACACCTTC.

V gene TRBV11-2 combines with J gene TRBJ2-7; D gene unclear. The CDR3 covers 14 residues. CDR1 SGHAT and CDR2 FQNNGV come from the germline V gene. V dropped 0 bases and J dropped 5 bases, with 11 bases sitting between them. The CDR3 nucleotides are TGTGCCAGCAGCTTAGATACTCACGGTAACGAGCAGTACTTC. Translated: CASSLDTHGNEQYF.